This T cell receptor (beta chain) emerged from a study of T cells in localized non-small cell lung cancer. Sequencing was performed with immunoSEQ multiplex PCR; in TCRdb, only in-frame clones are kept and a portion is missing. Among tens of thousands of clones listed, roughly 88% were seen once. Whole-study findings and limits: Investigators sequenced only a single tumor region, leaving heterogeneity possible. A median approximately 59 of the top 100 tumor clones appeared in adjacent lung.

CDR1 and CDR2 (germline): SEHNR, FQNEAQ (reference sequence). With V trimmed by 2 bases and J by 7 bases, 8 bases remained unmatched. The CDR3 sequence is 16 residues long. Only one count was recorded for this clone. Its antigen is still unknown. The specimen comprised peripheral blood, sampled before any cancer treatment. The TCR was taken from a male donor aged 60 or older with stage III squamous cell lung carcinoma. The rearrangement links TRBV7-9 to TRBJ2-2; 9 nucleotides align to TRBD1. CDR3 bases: TGTGCCAGCAGCTTACGAGACAGGGGGAGAAACGGGGAGCTGTTTTTT. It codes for CASSLRDRGRNGELFF.